This T cell receptor beta chain was sequenced in a study of OX40 agonist ivuxolimab in advanced cancers. Patients who had autoimmune disease history or got systemic immunosuppression were left out. Germline V gives CDR1 MGHDK, CDR2 SYGVNS. This CDR3 is 14 amino acids long. V was cut by 2 bases and J by 6 bases, with 13 bases left in between. Method: immunoSEQ multiplex PCR; TCRdb's copy keeps in-frame clones and lacks some. The sample records about 26,000 clones, around three quarters being singletons. This clone was observed a handful of times. The TCR comes from an adult with an advanced solid tumor such as melanoma, head and neck, liver or kidney cancer. The V call is TRBV25-1, the J call TRBJ1-2; D perhaps matches TRBD1 (5 bases). This specimen consisted of CD4+ or CD8+ T cells sorted from blood, obtained in a trial of the OX40 agonist ivuxolimab. CDR3 protein: CASSEAGDRDGYTF. The DNA of the CDR3 is TGTGCCAGCAGTGAAGCCGGGGACCGGGATGGCTACACCTTC.